A single sample is the source of the 17 T cell receptor beta chains below, sequenced in a study of blood T cell repertoires in COVID-19. Here immunoSEQ multiplex PCR was the method, and the copy in TCRdb shows in-frame clones only, minus some. This table has about 150,000 clones, about 88% appearing once. Sequencing was done on a sample of peripheral blood. The source is a woman in her 70s with acute or convalescent COVID-19.

The CDR3 is CASSQVPGQGGQPQHF. DNA for the CDR3: TGTGCCAGCAGCCAAGTGCCGGGACAGGGGGGACAGCCCCAGCATTTT. The V gene is TRBV4-2, the J gene TRBJ1-5; 11 nucleotides match TRBD1. The junction had 6 bases not matched to a gene; V was cut back by 1 base and J by 7 bases. This CDR3 has 16 amino acids. The V gene's germline CDR1 is LGHNA and CDR2 YNFKEQ.

V gene TRBV19 combines with J gene TRBJ1-5; no reliable D call. Between the trimmed V and J ends, which lost 0 bases and 9 bases, there was a span of 12 bases. The CDR3 runs 14 residues. Germline assignment: CDR1 LNHDA and CDR2 SQIVND (reference sequence). CDR3 nucleotides: TGTGCCAGTAGTATAGATCGGGTTGACGGGCCCCAGCATTTT. As protein: CASSIDRVDGPQHF.

V gene TRBV6-5 combines with J gene TRBJ2-7; 9 nucleotides agree with TRBD1. This CDR3 spans 13 amino acids. Germline V CDR1 and CDR2: MNHEY, SVGAGI. Unmatched junction bases numbered 3, after V lost 6 bases and J lost 3 bases. The CDR3 spells CASRETGGYEQYV. The CDR3 nucleotides are TGTGCCAGCAGGGAGACAGGGGGCTACGAGCAGTACGTC.

This clone has a handful of counts. V and J are TRBV18 and TRBJ1-4; 7 bases match TRBD1. Germline V gives CDR1 KGHSH, CDR2 LQKENI. CDR3 length equals 16 residues. Trimming at V came to 1 base and at J to 6 bases, leaving 8 bases not matched to a gene. The CDR3 coding sequence is TGTGCCAGCTCACCACAAAGGGGGCGCAGGGATGAAAAACTGTTTTTT. Translating gives CASSPQRGRRDEKLFF.

The chain recombines TRBV28 with TRBJ1-5; 11 bases map to TRBD1. Per germline, CDR1 MDHEN and CDR2 SYDVKM. V lost 6 bases, J lost 6 bases, and 7 bases stayed unmatched. This CDR3 is 15 amino acids long. The CDR3 DNA reads TGTGCCAGCAGGCAATCCGGGACAGGGGGTCAGCCCCAGCATTTT. It yields the protein CASRQSGTGGQPQHF.

This clone was picked up one time. The gene calls are TRBV4-1 and TRBJ1-2; TRBD1 matches 12 bases. V trimming: 2 bases; J trimming: 7 bases; junction bases outside the gene matches: 8. The length of the CDR3 is 16 residues. CDR1 is MGHRA, CDR2 YSYEKL, per germline. CDR3 loop: CASSQPGTGGVSGYTF. CDR3 nucleotides: TGCGCCAGCAGCCAACCCGGGACAGGGGGCGTTAGTGGCTACACCTTC.

The DNA for the CDR3 is TGTGCCAGCAGTTCGGGGATGGGGGGAACTGAAGCTTTCTTT. This translates into CASSSGMGGTEAFF. This rearrangement joins TRBV6-2 or TRBV6-3 to TRBJ1-1; D possibly corresponds to TRBD1 (5 bases). The CDR3 runs 14 residues. The germline V and J ends were trimmed by 4 bases and 5 bases, with 14 bases remaining between them. Germline V lookup: CDR1 MNHEY, CDR2 SVGEGT.

The rearrangement uses TRBV2 and TRBJ1-6; D gene uncertain. The germline V and J ends were trimmed by 5 bases and 0 bases, with 5 bases remaining between them. The CDR3 is made up of 14 amino acids. The germline gives CDR1 SNHLY, CDR2 FYNNEI. The CDR3, as DNA: TGTGCCAGCAGTCCCAGCTCCTATAATTCACCCCTCCACTTT. Translation: CASSPSSYNSPLHF.

The chain is built from TRBV6-5 and TRBJ1-4; 7 bases agree with TRBD1. V lost 6 bases and J lost 11; bases outside the gene matches: 12. Germline CDR1 MNHEY, CDR2 SVGAGI. CDR3 length: 14 amino acids. The CDR3 loop is CASRNPGGLGKLFF. Written as DNA, the CDR3 is TGTGCCAGCAGGAATCCAGGGGGTCTCGGGAAACTGTTTTTT.

The CDR3 DNA reads as TGTGCCAGTAACAGGGACCAGAACACTGAAGCTTTCTTT. This translates into CASNRDQNTEAFF. This chain links TRBV2 with TRBJ1-1; tentative D call: TRBD1 (6 bases). CDR1 and CDR2 (germline): SNHLY, FYNNEI. The length of the CDR3 is 13 residues. V lost 9 bases, J lost 1 base, and 12 bases lay in between.

The chain employs TRBV2 and TRBJ2-2; D is perhaps TRBD2 (5 bases). Trimming took off 6 bases at V and 4 bases at J, with 12 bases between the two ends. The germline gives CDR1 SNHLY, CDR2 FYNNEI. CDR3 length: 14 residues. In DNA, the CDR3 is TGTGCCAGCAGCCCGCGCGAGGGCACCGGGGAGCTGTTTTTT. It codes for CASSPREGTGELFF.

The genes are TRBV10-3 and TRBJ1-2; 11 nucleotides agree with TRBD1. Germline CDR1 and CDR2: ENHRY and SYGVKD. The V gene end was trimmed by 9 bases and the J gene end by 4 bases; junction bases not matched to a gene: 4. The CDR3 totals 13 residues. CDR3 loop: CAIGTGGRYGYTF. The CDR3 region has the DNA TGTGCCATAGGGACAGGGGGACGCTATGGCTACACCTTC.

In its sample, this clone was seen once. V and J are TRBV7-8 and TRBJ2-5; 10 bases agree with TRBD2. The germline CDR1 and CDR2 sequences are SGHVS and FQNEAQ. This CDR3 is 17 amino acids long. V lost 1 base and J lost 8; bases outside the gene matches: 13. The CDR3 here is CASSLVLAGARVRTQYF. The CDR3 region has the DNA TGTGCCAGCAGCTTAGTTCTAGCGGGGGCGAGGGTACGAACCCAGTACTTC.

This chain joins TRBV12-3 or TRBV12-4 and TRBJ1-1; D is unresolved. CDR3 size: 11 residues. Trimming took 3 bases from V and 13 from J, leaving 12 bases between them. For the CDR3, the DNA is TGTGCCAGCAGTTTGAGCCATACGGTTTTCTTT. The encoded protein is CASSLSHTVFF.

This clone is a singleton in its sample. The chain couples TRBV6-6 to TRBJ1-1; D gene ambiguous. Germline CDR1 MNHNY, CDR2 SVGAGI (reference sequence). V was cut by 0 bases and J by 7 bases, with 6 bases left in between. CDR3 length equals 12 residues. In DNA, the CDR3 is TGTGCCAGCAGTTACTCGTCAGTTGAAGCTTTCTTT. Translated, it gives CASSYSSVEAFF.

The chain carries TRBV3-1 (or the pseudogene TRBV3-2) and TRBJ2-7; D might be TRBD1 (6 bases). Germline CDR1 reads LGHDT; CDR2 reads YNNKEL (reference sequence). V dropped 5 bases and J dropped 0 bases, with 14 bases sitting between them. This CDR3 has 15 amino acids. The CDR3 protein is CASSYHRESSYEQYF. The DNA of the CDR3 is TGTGCCAGCAGCTATCACAGGGAGAGCTCCTACGAGCAGTACTTC.

The chain employs TRBV7-8 and TRBJ2-7; 9 bases align to TRBD1. Germline-derived CDR1 and CDR2 are SGHVS and FQNEAQ. The V segment lost 3 bases and the J segment 4 bases; nucleotides outside the gene matches: 4. The CDR3 runs to 14 residues. The CDR3 DNA sequence: TGTGCCAGCAGCTTGGGGGGGACAGGGTACGAGCAGTACGTC. Amino acid sequence: CASSLGGTGYEQYV.